A selection of T cell receptor beta chains follows, all from one sample in a study of shared clonotypes between healthy human individuals. Libraries were prepared by immunoSEQ multiplex PCR; TCRdb keeps only in-frame clonotypes and omits some of them. The data contain a few million clones, around 90% of them singletons. Sequenced input: naive CD4+ T cells from PBMCs. These receptors originate from a man aged 18-30 years in good health. Some clones in this sample may be carry-over from other donors' samples. Each CDR3 is given with its conserved first and last residue. Fields, in order: CDR3 protein, CDR3 DNA, D gene, J gene, V gene, clone size. D genes are given only for firm matches. Only some rows state a clone size, as once, few, many or a class for expanded clones.

CDR3 protein: CASSLSGAPSSGNTIYF; CDR3 DNA: TGCGCCAGCAGCTTGTCGGGGGCCCCGTCCTCTGGAAACACCATATATTTT; D gene: NA; J gene: TRBJ1-3; V gene: TRBV5-1; clone size: NA
CDR3 protein: CASSVLGGAAYNEQFF; CDR3 DNA: TGTGCCAGCAGCGTCCTTGGCGGGGCAGCCTACAATGAGCAGTTCTTC; D gene: NA; J gene: TRBJ2-1; V gene: TRBV9; clone size: NA
CDR3 protein: CASSVDSSYTEAFF; CDR3 DNA: TGTGCCAGCAGCGTAGATAGTTCTTACACTGAAGCTTTCTTT; D gene: NA; J gene: TRBJ1-1; V gene: TRBV9; clone size: few
CDR3 protein: CASSPGTGLAGFYNEQFF; CDR3 DNA: TGCGCCAGCAGCCCTGGGACTGGACTAGCGGGATTCTACAATGAGCAGTTCTTC; D gene: TRBD2; J gene: TRBJ2-1; V gene: TRBV4-1; clone size: NA
CDR3 protein: CSATLFNEQFF; CDR3 DNA: TGCAGTGCTACCCTTTTCAATGAGCAGTTCTTC; D gene: NA; J gene: TRBJ2-1; V gene: TRBV20-1; clone size: NA
CDR3 protein: CASSYSWASMVEQYF; CDR3 DNA: TGTGCCAGCAGTTACTCTTGGGCTAGCATGGTCGAGCAGTACTTC; D gene: NA; J gene: TRBJ2-7; V gene: TRBV6-6; clone size: once
CDR3 protein: CASSPNHGGETQYF; CDR3 DNA: TGCGCCAGTAGTCCAAACCACGGGGGAGAGACCCAGTACTTC; D gene: NA; J gene: TRBJ2-5; V gene: TRBV5-1; clone size: NA
CDR3 protein: CASSLRSSSGNTIYF; CDR3 DNA: TGTGCCAGCAGCTTACGGTCTAGCTCTGGAAACACCATATATTTT; D gene: NA; J gene: TRBJ1-3; V gene: TRBV7-9; clone size: NA
CDR3 protein: CASSLRGGKETQYF; CDR3 DNA: TGTGCCAGCAGCTTAAGGGGGGGAAAAGAGACCCAGTACTTC; D gene: NA; J gene: TRBJ2-5; V gene: TRBV7-6; clone size: NA
CDR3 protein: CASSPSATVRNTEAFF; CDR3 DNA: TGTGCCAGCTCACCTTCCGCGACAGTAAGGAACACTGAAGCTTTCTTT; D gene: NA; J gene: TRBJ1-1; V gene: TRBV18; clone size: NA
CDR3 protein: CSVVSGAGGYTF; CDR3 DNA: TGCAGCGTTGTCTCAGGGGCCGGGGGCTACACCTTC; D gene: NA; J gene: TRBJ1-2; V gene: TRBV29-1; clone size: NA
CDR3 protein: CASSLLAGGGTDTQYF; CDR3 DNA: TGCGCCAGCAGCTTATTAGCGGGAGGCGGCACAGATACGCAGTATTTT; D gene: TRBD2; J gene: TRBJ2-3; V gene: TRBV5-1; clone size: NA
CDR3 protein: CASSFRGANSYEQYF; CDR3 DNA: TGTGCCAGCAGTTTTCGGGGGGCGAACTCCTACGAGCAGTACTTC; D gene: NA; J gene: TRBJ2-7; V gene: TRBV27; clone size: NA
CDR3 protein: CASRGPLRVDTQYF; CDR3 DNA: TGTGCCAGCAGGGGGCCACTCAGAGTAGATACGCAGTATTTT; D gene: NA; J gene: TRBJ2-3; V gene: TRBV11-2; clone size: NA
CDR3 protein: CASSLAGGAGQPQHF; CDR3 DNA: TGTGCCAGCAGCTTAGCAGGGGGCGCGGGTCAGCCCCAGCATTTT; D gene: TRBD1; J gene: TRBJ1-5; V gene: TRBV7-2; clone size: NA
CDR3 protein: CASSERPVNNEKLFF; CDR3 DNA: TGTGCCAGCAGTGAGCGGCCAGTCAATAATGAAAAACTGTTTTTT; D gene: NA; J gene: TRBJ1-4; V gene: TRBV6-1; clone size: NA
CDR3 protein: CSVARTGGADTQYF; CDR3 DNA: TGCAGCGTTGCCCGGACAGGGGGGGCAGATACGCAGTATTTT; D gene: TRBD1; J gene: TRBJ2-3; V gene: TRBV29-1; clone size: once
CDR3 protein: CASSSPDRIAFF; CDR3 DNA: TGTGCCAGCAGTTCACCTGATAGAATAGCTTTCTTT; D gene: NA; J gene: TRBJ1-1; V gene: TRBV28; clone size: NA
CDR3 protein: CASSFRSGPYEQYF; CDR3 DNA: TGTGCCAGCAGCTTCCGTTCAGGTCCCTACGAGCAGTACTTC; D gene: NA; J gene: TRBJ2-7; V gene: TRBV5-4; clone size: NA
CDR3 protein: CASSFGPRETQYF; CDR3 DNA: TGTGCCAGCAGCTTCGGCCCCCGGGAGACCCAGTACTTC; D gene: NA; J gene: TRBJ2-5; V gene: TRBV7-2; clone size: NA
CDR3 protein: CASMSGESTDTQYF; CDR3 DNA: TGCGCCAGCATGTCAGGCGAGAGCACAGATACGCAGTATTTT; D gene: NA; J gene: TRBJ2-3; V gene: TRBV5-1; clone size: NA
CDR3 protein: CASSKTDSSTDTQYF; CDR3 DNA: TGCGCCAGCAGCAAAACAGATTCTAGCACAGATACGCAGTATTTT; D gene: NA; J gene: TRBJ2-3; V gene: TRBV5-1; clone size: NA
CDR3 protein: CSVAFLTRAGFQETQYF; CDR3 DNA: TGCAGCGTGGCTTTCCTGACTAGAGCGGGTTTCCAAGAGACCCAGTACTTC; D gene: NA; J gene: TRBJ2-5; V gene: TRBV29-1; clone size: NA
CDR3 protein: CASSLVQDRDEQYF; CDR3 DNA: TGCGCCAGCAGCTTGGTGCAGGATCGGGACGAGCAGTACTTC; D gene: NA; J gene: TRBJ2-7; V gene: TRBV5-1; clone size: once
CDR3 protein: CASSSSLGRQGFSLEQYF; CDR3 DNA: TGTGCCAGCAGTTCCTCCCTAGGACGACAGGGATTCTCTTTGGAGCAGTACTTC; D gene: TRBD1; J gene: TRBJ2-7; V gene: TRBV27; clone size: NA
CDR3 protein: CASSWATPPYEQYF; CDR3 DNA: TGTGCCAGCAGTTGGGCTACCCCCCCCTACGAGCAGTACTTC; D gene: NA; J gene: TRBJ2-7; V gene: TRBV7-2; clone size: NA
CDR3 protein: CASSQVRNQPQHF; CDR3 DNA: TGTGCCAGCAGTCAGGTACGCAATCAGCCCCAGCATTTT; D gene: NA; J gene: TRBJ1-5; V gene: TRBV2; clone size: NA
CDR3 protein: CASTPGTPEYGYTF; CDR3 DNA: TGTGCCAGCACACCCGGGACACCGGAATATGGCTACACCTTC; D gene: NA; J gene: TRBJ1-2; V gene: TRBV28; clone size: NA
CDR3 protein: CASSYSSSGSDTQYF; CDR3 DNA: TGTGCCAGCAGTTACTCGTCTAGCGGATCAGATACGCAGTATTTT; D gene: TRBD2; J gene: TRBJ2-3; V gene: TRBV6-5; clone size: NA
CDR3 protein: CASSFYRTGGYNEQFF; CDR3 DNA: TGTGCCAGCAGCTTCTACCGGACAGGGGGCTACAATGAGCAGTTCTTC; D gene: TRBD1; J gene: TRBJ2-1; V gene: TRBV5-6; clone size: NA
CDR3 protein: CASSLARRGQGVETQYF; CDR3 DNA: TGCGCCAGCAGCTTGGCTCGGAGGGGACAGGGTGTGGAGACCCAGTACTTC; D gene: TRBD1; J gene: TRBJ2-5; V gene: TRBV5-1; clone size: NA
CDR3 protein: CASSTQDRGPAFF; CDR3 DNA: TGTGCCAGTAGTACTCAGGACAGGGGGCCTGCTTTCTTT; D gene: TRBD1; J gene: TRBJ1-1; V gene: TRBV19; clone size: few